Reported below is one TCR beta chain. This CDR3 spans 14 amino acids. Germline CDR1 reads MGHDK; CDR2 reads SYGVNS. This record belongs to a study of T cells expressing NK-cell markers. For each CDR3 protein, TCRdb gives one entry from its re-call of the 5' RACE reads, without DNA. The sample has over 150,000 distinct CDR3 sequences; the top ten hold around 35%. Sequencing was done on a sample of blood T cells: a sorted CD56 or NKG2C T cell subset, CD4+ or CD8+ T cells, or bulk PBMC T cells (not recorded which). The receptor was derived from a woman between 45 and 65 years old in good health. The chain links TRBV25-1 to TRBJ2-3; TCRdb gives TRBD1 as the D gene, but with no DNA this cannot be confirmed. CDR3 region: CASSGQGFTDTQYF. The full variable domain, its missing parts supplied by reference TRBV25-1 and TRBJ2-3, is EADIYQTPRYLVIGTGKKITLECSQTMGHDKMYWYQQDPGMELHLIHYSYGVNSTEKGDLSSESTVSRIRTEHFPLTLESARPSHTSQYLCASSGQGFTDTQYFGPGTRLTVL.